The next 25 T cell receptor beta chains were all read from a single sample in a study of blood T cell repertoires in COVID-19. Clones were read by immunoSEQ multiplex PCR, and TCRdb kept only the in-frame ones, dropping some. Among 81,000 or so clones listed, 85% were seen once. Sequenced: peripheral blood. The receptors shown here come from a man aged 45-60 years with COVID-19, enrolled during active disease.

The chain uses TRBV30 and TRBJ2-7, with TRBD1 matching over 11 bases. The CDR3 has 14 amino acids. Germline CDR1 reads GTSNPN; CDR2 reads SVGIG (reference sequence). Trimming cost V 1 base and J 4 bases; bases outside gene matches: 3. The CDR3 DNA follows: TGTGCCTGGAGTGGGGGGACAGGGGGTTACGAGCAGTACTTC. It is translated as CAWSGGTGGYEQYF.

The V and J genes are TRBV3-1 (or the pseudogene TRBV3-2) and TRBJ1-2; D gene uncertain. Trimming stripped 6 bases from V and 7 bases from J, with 15 bases between. CDR1 and CDR2 from the germline V gene are LGHDT and YNNKEL (reference sequence). The CDR3 totals 13 residues. CDR3 DNA: TGTGCCAGCAGTGAAGACAACCCGAGTGGCTACACCTTC. It encodes CASSEDNPSGYTF.

The chain links TRBV6-6 to TRBJ2-5; 10 bases fit TRBD2. Germline assignment: CDR1 MNHNY and CDR2 SVGAGI (reference sequence). Germline trimming cut 6 bases from V and 5 bases from J; bases unmatched to any gene: 6. The CDR3 is made up of 14 amino acids. The DNA for the CDR3 is TGTGCCAGCAGATTAGCGGGAGGAGGGGAGACCCAGTACTTC. As protein: CASRLAGGGETQYF.

The chain combines TRBV6-5 with TRBJ1-4; possible D gene TRBD1, 5 bases. This CDR3 has 15 amino acids. Germline V gene sequence: CDR1 MNHEY, CDR2 SVGAGI. V dropped 0 bases and J dropped 8 bases, with 13 bases sitting between them. The CDR3 DNA follows: TGTGCCAGCAGTTACTCGAATGGGGCTGGGGAAAAACTGTTTTTT. Protein: CASSYSNGAGEKLFF.

The chain joins TRBV29-1 to TRBJ1-1; possibly TRBD1 for D (5 bases). Trimming removed 7 bases at V and 4 bases at J, with 16 bases between. The CDR3 has 13 amino acids. Germline CDR1 SQVTM, CDR2 ANQGSEA. CDR3 in amino acids: CSGRGGPFTEAFF. CDR3 bases: TGCAGCGGACGGGGGGGTCCTTTCACTGAAGCTTTCTTT. Combining the CDR3 with reference TRBV29-1 and TRBJ1-1 gives the whole variable domain SAVISQKPSRDICQRGTSLTIQCQVDSQVTMMFWYRQQPGQSLTLIATANQGSEATYESGFVIDKFPISRPNLTFSTLTVSNMSPEDSSIYLCSGRGGPFTEAFFGQGTRLTVV.

V gene TRBV28 combines with J gene TRBJ1-2; D is uncertain. Trimming pared 5 bases from V and 7 bases from J, leaving 11 bases between. Germline V lookup: CDR1 MDHEN, CDR2 SYDVKM. This CDR3 is built from 12 residues. The CDR3: CASSEGASGYTF. CDR3 nucleotide sequence: TGTGCCAGCAGTGAGGGAGCAAGTGGCTACACCTTC.

This chain uses TRBV5-1 with TRBJ2-7; TRBD1 is a possible D gene (6 bases). In germline, CDR1 is SGHRS, CDR2 YFSETQ. Trimming stripped 5 bases from V and 0 bases from J, with 9 bases between. The CDR3 sequence is 13 residues long. The CDR3 DNA reads TGCGCCAGCAGGTCGACAGGCTCCTACGAGCAGTACTTC. Translated: CASRSTGSYEQYF.

This chain connects TRBV28 to TRBJ1-4; D is ambiguous. Deletions cut 5 bases from V and 7 bases from J, with 14 bases between. Germline assignment: CDR1 MDHEN and CDR2 SYDVKM. There are 14 residues in the CDR3. The CDR3 loop reads CASSINQKREKLFF. The CDR3 DNA sequence: TGTGCCAGCAGTATCAACCAGAAGCGTGAAAAACTGTTTTTT.

The chain has TRBV29-1 and TRBJ1-1; a weak D match, TRBD1 (6 bases). This CDR3 spans 14 amino acids. Germline V CDR1 and CDR2: SQVTM, ANQGSEA. The V end lost 5 bases, the J end lost 11 bases, and 24 bases lay between the germline ends. The CDR3, as DNA: TGCAGCGTTTCAGGGGCCCCTCCCCCATTAGGGGCTTTCTTT. The encoded protein is CSVSGAPPPLGAFF.

V gene TRBV5-1 combines with J gene TRBJ1-2; D ambiguous. The germline V gene has CDR1 SGHRS and CDR2 YFSETQ. The CDR3 is 12 amino acids. The V end was cut by 0 bases, the J end by 6 bases, with 6 bases between. In DNA, the CDR3 is TGCGCCAGCAGCTTGGGAACAGATGGCTACACCTTC. Amino acids: CASSLGTDGYTF.

The chain has TRBV18 and TRBJ2-7; perhaps TRBD2 as D (6 bases). Looked up from germline, CDR1 is KGHSH and CDR2 is LQKENI. This CDR3 has 15 residues. Trimming removed 5 bases from V and 3 bases from J, with 17 bases in between. CDR3 amino acids: CASSRSRDQNYEQYF. CDR3 nucleotides: TGTGCCAGCTCAAGATCGCGGGACCAAAACTACGAGCAGTACTTC.

This chain uses TRBV9 with TRBJ2-1; the match to TRBD2 covers 11 bases. The V segment lost 0 bases and the J segment 4 bases; nucleotides outside the gene matches: 6. From germline, CDR1 is SGDLS and CDR2 YYNGEE. The CDR3 extends over 17 amino acids. CDR3 in DNA: TGTGCCAGCAGCGTAGCCTCGGGACTAGCGGAATACAATGAGCAGTTCTTC. This gives the protein CASSVASGLAEYNEQFF.

The chain carries TRBV4-1 and TRBJ1-2, with unresolved D. Germline values: CDR1 MGHRA, CDR2 YSYEKL. CDR3 length: 16 amino acids. With 0 bases removed from V and 4 bases from J, the gap between germline ends came to 15 bases. In DNA, the CDR3 is TGCGCCAGCAGCCAAGAAGGTCAGCGGTGGGTCTATGGCTACACCTTC. This gives the protein CASSQEGQRWVYGYTF.

The chain has TRBV7-3 and TRBJ2-1; 8 bases are shared with TRBD1. This CDR3 is 17 amino acids long. The germline CDR1 and CDR2 sequences are SGHTA and FQGTGA. With 5 bases clipped from V and 4 bases from J, the junction kept 13 bases outside the gene matches. The chain's CDR3 is CASSLLGQGNFYNEQFF. The CDR3 DNA reads as TGTGCCAGCAGCCTCCTCGGACAGGGAAATTTTTACAATGAGCAGTTCTTC.

The V gene is TRBV9, the J gene TRBJ1-3; the D is unclear. Trimming stripped 4 bases from V and 0 bases from J, with 14 bases between. CDR1 is SGDLS and CDR2 is YYNGEE in the germline V gene. This CDR3 has 16 residues. The CDR3 nucleotides read TGTGCCAGCAGCCTTACTAGCATCCACTCTGGAAACACCATATATTTT. As protein: CASSLTSIHSGNTIYF.

This sequence joins TRBV7-6 and TRBJ2-6, with 10 bases aligning to TRBD2. This CDR3 has 18 residues. Looked up from germline, CDR1 is SGHVS and CDR2 is FNYEAQ. J lost 0 bases, V lost 1 base, and 3 bases had no gene match. This CDR3 reads CASSLVASGSSGANVLTF. The DNA of the CDR3 is TGTGCCAGCAGCTTAGTGGCTAGCGGGAGCTCTGGGGCCAACGTCCTGACTTTC.

The V call is TRBV28, the J call TRBJ1-3; 11 nucleotides align to TRBD1. Per germline, CDR1 MDHEN and CDR2 SYDVKM. CDR3 length: 14 amino acids. The trim removed 5 bases at V and 4 bases at J, leaving 1 base unmatched. This CDR3 is CASSGTGGGNTIYF. The CDR3 region has the DNA TGTGCCAGCAGTGGGACAGGGGGAGGAAACACCATATATTTT. The full variable domain, with the rest looked up from reference TRBV28 and TRBJ1-3, is DVKVTQSSRYLVKRTGEKVFLECVQDMDHENMFWYRQDPGLGLRLIYFSYDVKMKEKGDIPEGYSVSREKKERFSLILESASTNQTSMYLCASSGTGGGNTIYFGEGSWLTVV.

The chain employs TRBV7-3 and TRBJ2-3, with TRBD2 as a possible D gene (6 bases). CDR3 length: 15 amino acids. Germline CDR1 is SGHTA and CDR2 is FQGTGA. V lost 5 bases and J 0 bases, leaving 12 bases between the germline ends. CDR3 nucleotide sequence: TGTGCCAGCAGCCAGAGCGGGCGTAGCACAGATACGCAGTATTTT. Amino acid sequence: CASSQSGRSTDTQYF.

The chain combines TRBV5-1 with TRBJ2-2; D is possibly TRBD1 (7 bases). The CDR3 is 15 amino acids. Per the germline V gene, CDR1 is SGHRS and CDR2 is YFSETQ. Trimming left V 4 bases short and J 7 bases short, with 17 bases between. CDR3 nucleotide sequence: TGCGCCAGCAGCGTAGGAGGGGGCGCGTTCGGGGAGCTGTTTTTT. This translates into CASSVGGGAFGELFF.

In this sample, this clone turned up many times. This sequence joins TRBV14 and TRBJ2-1, with 14 bases fitting TRBD2. There are 17 residues in the CDR3. Trimming removed 4 bases from V and 7 bases from J; junction bases left unmatched: 9. Germline CDR1 SGHDN, CDR2 FVKESK. Here the CDR3 reads CASSRILGTSGRNEQFF. In DNA, the CDR3 is TGTGCCAGCAGCCGAATTCTGGGGACTAGCGGGAGAAATGAGCAGTTCTTC.

V and J are TRBV7-8 and TRBJ2-6; the D is unclear. Germline CDR1 reads SGHVS; CDR2 reads FQNEAQ. V was shortened by 8 bases and J by 0 bases, with 8 bases between the two germline ends. This CDR3 is 14 amino acids long. The CDR3 region has the DNA TGTGCCAGCGACTCAAACTCTGGGGCCAACGTCCTGACTTTC. This codes for CASDSNSGANVLTF.

The chain uses TRBV24-1 and TRBJ2-1, with TRBD2 matching over 7 bases. The germline CDR1 and CDR2 sequences are KGHDR and SFDVKD. V lost 4 bases to trimming and J lost 0 bases; unmatched junction nucleotides: 5. CDR3 length: 16 amino acids. The CDR3 is CATSDQTSSSYNEQFF. In DNA, the CDR3 is TGTGCCACCAGTGACCAGACTAGCTCCTCCTACAATGAGCAGTTCTTC.

The rearrangement links TRBV5-1 to TRBJ2-5, with 8 bases lining up with TRBD2. The CDR3 loop spans 14 amino acids. J was trimmed by 4 bases and V by 3 bases; bases with no gene match: 5. Germline CDR1 and CDR2: SGHRS and YFSETQ. The CDR3 bases are TGCGCCAGCAGCTACACCGGGACTAGAGAGACCCAGTACTTC. It codes for CASSYTGTRETQYF.

The J gene is TRBJ1-1, the V gene TRBV3-1 (or the pseudogene TRBV3-2); D gene ambiguous. Trimming left V 0 bases short and J 11 bases short, with 13 bases between. This CDR3 spans 13 amino acids. Looked up from germline, CDR1 is LGHDT and CDR2 is YNNKEL (reference sequence). The CDR3 loop reads CASSQDPGAKAFF. The DNA for the CDR3 is TGTGCCAGCAGCCAAGATCCGGGAGCGAAGGCTTTCTTT.

V is TRBV5-4 and J is TRBJ2-1, with 11 nucleotides matching TRBD2. The CDR3 has 14 residues. Germline assignment: CDR1 SGHNT and CDR2 YYREEE (reference sequence). Trimming took 4 bases from V and 9 from J; bases not matched to a gene: 6. The CDR3 DNA is TGTGCCAGCAGCGATAGCGGGAGGGGCGGTGAGCAGTTCTTC. This gives the protein CASSDSGRGGEQFF.